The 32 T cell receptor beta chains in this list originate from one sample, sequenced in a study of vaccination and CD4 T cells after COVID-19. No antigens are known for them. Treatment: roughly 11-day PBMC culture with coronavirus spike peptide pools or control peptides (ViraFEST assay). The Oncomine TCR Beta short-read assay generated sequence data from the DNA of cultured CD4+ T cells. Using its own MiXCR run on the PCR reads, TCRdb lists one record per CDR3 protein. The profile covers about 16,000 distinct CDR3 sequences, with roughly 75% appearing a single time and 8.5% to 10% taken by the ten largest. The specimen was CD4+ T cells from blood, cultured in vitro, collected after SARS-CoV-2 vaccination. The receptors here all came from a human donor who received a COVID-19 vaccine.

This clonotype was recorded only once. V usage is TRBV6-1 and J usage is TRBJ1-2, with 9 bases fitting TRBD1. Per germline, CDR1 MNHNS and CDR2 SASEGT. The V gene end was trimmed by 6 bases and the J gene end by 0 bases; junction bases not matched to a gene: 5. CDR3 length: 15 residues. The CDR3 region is CASSQRQGANYGYTF. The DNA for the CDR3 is TGTGCCAGCAGCCAAAGACAGGGGGCTAACTATGGCTACACCTTC.

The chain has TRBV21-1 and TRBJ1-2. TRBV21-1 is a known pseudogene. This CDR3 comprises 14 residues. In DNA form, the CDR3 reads TGTGCCAGCAGCAAAGTGGAGGGCGGCTATGGCTACACCTTC. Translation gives CASSKVEGGYGYTF.

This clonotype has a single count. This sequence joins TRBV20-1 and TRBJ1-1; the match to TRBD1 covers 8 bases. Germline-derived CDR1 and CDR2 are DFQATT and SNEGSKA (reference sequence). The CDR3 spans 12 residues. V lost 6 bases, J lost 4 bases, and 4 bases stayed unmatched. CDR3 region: CSATGGTTEAFF. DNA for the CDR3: TGCAGTGCAACAGGGGGGACCACTGAAGCTTTCTTT.

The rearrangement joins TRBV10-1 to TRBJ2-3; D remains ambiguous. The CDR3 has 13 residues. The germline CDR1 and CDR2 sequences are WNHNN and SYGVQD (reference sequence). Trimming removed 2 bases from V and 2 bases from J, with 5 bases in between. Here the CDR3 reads CASSEGSTDTQYF. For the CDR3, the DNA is TGCGCCAGCAGTGAGGGGTCCACAGATACGCAGTATTTT.

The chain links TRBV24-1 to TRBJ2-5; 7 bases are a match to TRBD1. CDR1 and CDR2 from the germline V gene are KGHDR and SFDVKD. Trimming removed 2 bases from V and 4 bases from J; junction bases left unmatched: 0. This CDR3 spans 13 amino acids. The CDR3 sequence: CATSDWTGETQYF. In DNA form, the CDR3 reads TGTGCCACCAGTGATTGGACAGGAGAGACCCAGTACTTC.

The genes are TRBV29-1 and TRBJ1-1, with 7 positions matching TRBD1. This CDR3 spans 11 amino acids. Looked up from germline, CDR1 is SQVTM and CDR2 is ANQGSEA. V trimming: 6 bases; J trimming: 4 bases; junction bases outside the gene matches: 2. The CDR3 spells CSVNRGTEAFF. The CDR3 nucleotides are TGCAGCGTGAACAGGGGCACTGAAGCTTTCTTT.

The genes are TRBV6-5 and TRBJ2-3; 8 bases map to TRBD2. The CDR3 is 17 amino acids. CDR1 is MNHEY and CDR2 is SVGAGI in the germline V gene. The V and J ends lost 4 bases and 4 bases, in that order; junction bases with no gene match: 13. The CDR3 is CASSSGFSGVFPDTQYF. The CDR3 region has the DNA TGTGCCAGCAGTTCGGGATTTAGCGGGGTTTTTCCAGATACGCAGTATTTT.

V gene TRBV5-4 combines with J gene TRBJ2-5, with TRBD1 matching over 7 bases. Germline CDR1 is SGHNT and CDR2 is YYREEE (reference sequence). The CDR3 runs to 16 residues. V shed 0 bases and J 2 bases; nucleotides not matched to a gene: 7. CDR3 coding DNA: TGTGCCAGCAGCTTGGACCCGGACAGGCGTCAAGAGACCCAGTACTTC. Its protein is CASSLDPDRRQETQYF.

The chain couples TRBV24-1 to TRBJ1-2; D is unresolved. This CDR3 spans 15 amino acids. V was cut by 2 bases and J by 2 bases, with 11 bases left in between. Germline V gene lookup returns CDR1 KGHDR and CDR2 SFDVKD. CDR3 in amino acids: CATSDSRERNYGYTF. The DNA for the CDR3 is TGTGCCACCAGTGATTCAAGGGAGAGGAACTATGGCTACACCTTC.

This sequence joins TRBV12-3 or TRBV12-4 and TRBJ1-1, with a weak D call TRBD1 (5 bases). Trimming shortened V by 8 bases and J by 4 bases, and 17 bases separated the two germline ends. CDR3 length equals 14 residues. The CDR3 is CASHPGWLGTEAFF. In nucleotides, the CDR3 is TGTGCCAGCCACCCAGGGTGGTTGGGCACTGAAGCTTTCTTT.

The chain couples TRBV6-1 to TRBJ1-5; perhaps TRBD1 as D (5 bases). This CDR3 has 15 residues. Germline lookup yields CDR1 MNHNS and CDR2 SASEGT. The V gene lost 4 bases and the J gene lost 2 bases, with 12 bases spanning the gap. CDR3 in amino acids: CASSGGVGGNQPQHF. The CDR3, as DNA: TGTGCCAGCAGTGGGGGGGTCGGGGGCAATCAGCCCCAGCATTTT.

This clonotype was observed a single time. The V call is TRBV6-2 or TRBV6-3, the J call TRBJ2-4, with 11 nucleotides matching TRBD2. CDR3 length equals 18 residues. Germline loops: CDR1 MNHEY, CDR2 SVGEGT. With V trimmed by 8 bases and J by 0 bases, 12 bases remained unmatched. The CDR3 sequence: CASQIGPSGGLAKNIQYF. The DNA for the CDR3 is TGTGCCAGCCAGATTGGCCCTAGCGGGGGGCTAGCCAAAAACATTCAGTACTTC.

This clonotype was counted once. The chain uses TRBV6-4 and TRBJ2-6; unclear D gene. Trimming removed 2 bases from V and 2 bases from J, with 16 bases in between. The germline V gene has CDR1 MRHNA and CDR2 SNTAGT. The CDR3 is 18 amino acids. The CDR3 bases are TGTGCCAGCAGTGACGTGAAGGCTCCTTGGCCTGGGGCCAACGTCCTGACTTTC. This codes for CASSDVKAPWPGANVLTF.

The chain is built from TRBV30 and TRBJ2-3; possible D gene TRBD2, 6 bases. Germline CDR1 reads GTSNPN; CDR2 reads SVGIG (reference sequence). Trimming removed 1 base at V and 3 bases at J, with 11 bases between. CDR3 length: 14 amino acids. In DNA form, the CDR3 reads TGTGCCTGGAGTGCCGGGGGTGGGACAGATACGCAGTATTTT. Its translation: CAWSAGGGTDTQYF.

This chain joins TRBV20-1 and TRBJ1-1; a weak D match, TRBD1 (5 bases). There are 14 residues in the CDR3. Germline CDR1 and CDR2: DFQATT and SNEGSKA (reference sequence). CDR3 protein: CSPLAGTKYTEAFF. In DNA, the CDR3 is TGCAGCCCACTGGCGGGGACCAAGTACACTGAAGCTTTCTTT.

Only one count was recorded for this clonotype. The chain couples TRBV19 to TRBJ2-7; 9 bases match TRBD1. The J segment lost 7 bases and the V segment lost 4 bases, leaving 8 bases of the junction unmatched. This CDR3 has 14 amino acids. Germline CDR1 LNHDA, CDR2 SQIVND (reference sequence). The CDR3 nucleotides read TGTGCCAGTAGTAGACGGGACAGGGCGGAGGAGCAGTACTTC. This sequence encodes CASSRRDRAEEQYF.

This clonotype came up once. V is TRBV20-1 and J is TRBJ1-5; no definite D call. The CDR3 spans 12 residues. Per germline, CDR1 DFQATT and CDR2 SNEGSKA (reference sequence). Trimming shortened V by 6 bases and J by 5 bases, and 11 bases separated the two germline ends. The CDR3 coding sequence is TGCAGTGCCGGACGGGGAGATCAGCCCCAGCATTTT. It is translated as CSAGRGDQPQHF.

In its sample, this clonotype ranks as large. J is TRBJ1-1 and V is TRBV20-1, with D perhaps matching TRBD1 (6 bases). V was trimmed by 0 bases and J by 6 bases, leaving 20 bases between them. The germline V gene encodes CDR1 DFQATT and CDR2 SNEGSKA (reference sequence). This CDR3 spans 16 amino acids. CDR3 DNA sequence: TGCAGTGCTAGAGATGGGGCAGGGGCTGACGATGCTGAAGCTTTCTTT. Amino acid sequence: CSARDGAGADDAEAFF.

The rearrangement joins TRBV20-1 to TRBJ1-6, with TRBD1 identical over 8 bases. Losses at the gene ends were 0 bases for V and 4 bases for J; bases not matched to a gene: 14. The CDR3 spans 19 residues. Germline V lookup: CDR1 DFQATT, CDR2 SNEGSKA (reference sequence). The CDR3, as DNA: TGCAGTGCTAGAGATCTCGTAGGACAGGGAGGGGGTTATAATTCACCCCTCCACTTT. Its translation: CSARDLVGQGGGYNSPLHF.

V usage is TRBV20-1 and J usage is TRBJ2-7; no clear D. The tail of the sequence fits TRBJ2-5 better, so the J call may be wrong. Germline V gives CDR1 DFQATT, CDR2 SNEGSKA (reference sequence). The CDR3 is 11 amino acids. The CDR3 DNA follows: TGCAGTGCTATGGGTCCAGAGACCCAGTACTTC. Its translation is CSAMGPETQYF.

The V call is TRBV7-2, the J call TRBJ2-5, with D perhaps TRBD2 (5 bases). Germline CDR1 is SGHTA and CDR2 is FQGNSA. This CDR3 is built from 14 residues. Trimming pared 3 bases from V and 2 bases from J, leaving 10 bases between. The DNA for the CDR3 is TGTGCCAGCAGCTTGTCCGGGAATCAAGAGACCCAGTACTTC. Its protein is CASSLSGNQETQYF.

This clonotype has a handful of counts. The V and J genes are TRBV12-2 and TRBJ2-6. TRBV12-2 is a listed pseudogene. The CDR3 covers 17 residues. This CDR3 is CASRSLGTHSGANVLTF. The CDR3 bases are TGTGCAAGTCGCTCTTTGGGTACCCACTCTGGGGCCAACGTCCTGACTTTC.

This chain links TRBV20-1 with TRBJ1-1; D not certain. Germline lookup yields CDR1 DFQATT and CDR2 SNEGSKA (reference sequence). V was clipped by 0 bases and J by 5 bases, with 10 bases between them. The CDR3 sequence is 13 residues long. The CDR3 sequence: CSAREQPTTEAFF. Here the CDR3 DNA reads TGCAGTGCTAGAGAACAGCCCACGACTGAAGCTTTCTTT.

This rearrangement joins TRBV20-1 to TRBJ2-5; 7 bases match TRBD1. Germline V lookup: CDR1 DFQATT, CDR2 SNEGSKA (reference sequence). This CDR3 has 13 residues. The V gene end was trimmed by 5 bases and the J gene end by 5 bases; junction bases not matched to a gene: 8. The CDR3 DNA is TGCAGTGCTCTACTAGGACAGGATGAGACCCAGTACTTC. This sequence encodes CSALLGQDETQYF.

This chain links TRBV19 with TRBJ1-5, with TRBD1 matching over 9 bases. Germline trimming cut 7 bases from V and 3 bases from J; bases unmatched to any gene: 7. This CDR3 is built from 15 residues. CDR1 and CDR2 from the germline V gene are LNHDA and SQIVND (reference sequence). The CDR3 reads CASNLRDRVNQPQHF. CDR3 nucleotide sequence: TGTGCCAGTAATCTAAGGGACAGGGTCAATCAGCCCCAGCATTTT. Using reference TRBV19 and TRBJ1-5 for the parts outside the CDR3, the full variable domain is DGGITQSPKYLFRKEGQNVTLSCEQNLNHDAMYWYRQDPGQGLRLIYYSQIVNDFQKGDIAEGYSVSREKKESFPLTVTSAQKNPTAFYLCASNLRDRVNQPQHFGDGTRLSIL.

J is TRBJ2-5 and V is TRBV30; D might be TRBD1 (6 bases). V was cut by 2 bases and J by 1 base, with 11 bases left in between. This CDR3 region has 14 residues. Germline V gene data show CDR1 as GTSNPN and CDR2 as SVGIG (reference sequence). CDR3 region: CAWSLGQPQETQYF. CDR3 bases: TGTGCCTGGAGTCTAGGACAGCCCCAAGAGACCCAGTACTTC. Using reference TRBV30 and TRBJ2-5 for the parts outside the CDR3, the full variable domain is SQTIHQWPATLVQPVGSPLSLECTVEGTSNPNLYWYRQAAGRGLQLLFYSVGIGQISSEVPQNLSASRPQDRQFILSSKKLLLSDSGFYLCAWSLGQPQETQYFGPGTRLLVL.

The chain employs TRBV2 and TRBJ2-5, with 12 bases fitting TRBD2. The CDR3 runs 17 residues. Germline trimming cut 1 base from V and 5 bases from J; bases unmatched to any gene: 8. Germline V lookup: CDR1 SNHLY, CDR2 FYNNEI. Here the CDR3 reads CASSEGRLAGVGETQYF. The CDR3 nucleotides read TGTGCCAGCAGTGAAGGACGACTAGCGGGGGTGGGGGAGACCCAGTACTTC.

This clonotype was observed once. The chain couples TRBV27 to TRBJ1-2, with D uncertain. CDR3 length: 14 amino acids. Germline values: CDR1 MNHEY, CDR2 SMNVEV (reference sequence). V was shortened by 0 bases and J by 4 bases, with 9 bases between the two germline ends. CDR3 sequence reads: CASSLSRVSYGYTF. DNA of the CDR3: TGTGCCAGCAGTTTATCCCGGGTTTCCTATGGCTACACCTTC.

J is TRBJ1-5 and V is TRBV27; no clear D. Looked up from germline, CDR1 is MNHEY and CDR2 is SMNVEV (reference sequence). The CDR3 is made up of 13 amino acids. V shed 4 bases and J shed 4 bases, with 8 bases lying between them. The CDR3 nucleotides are TGTGCCAGCAGTTCCTGGGCAAATCAGCCCCAGCATTTT. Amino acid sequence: CASSSWANQPQHF.

The CDR3 nucleotides are TGTGCCACCAGTGACCGGACAGGGGGCTTAGGCTATGGCTACACCTTC. Amino acid sequence: CATSDRTGGLGYGYTF. The rearrangement links TRBV24-1 to TRBJ1-2, with 11 bases identical to TRBD1. Germline CDR1 KGHDR, CDR2 SFDVKD. Trimming cost V 4 bases and J 4 bases; bases outside gene matches: 7. The CDR3 runs to 16 residues.

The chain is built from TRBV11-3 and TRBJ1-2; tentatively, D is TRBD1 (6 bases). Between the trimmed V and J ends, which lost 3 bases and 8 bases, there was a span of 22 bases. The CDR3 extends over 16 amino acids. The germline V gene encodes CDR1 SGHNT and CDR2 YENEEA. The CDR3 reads CASSFGSSGAVRGYTF. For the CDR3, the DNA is TGTGCCAGCAGCTTTGGAAGCTCAGGGGCAGTGCGAGGCTACACCTTC.

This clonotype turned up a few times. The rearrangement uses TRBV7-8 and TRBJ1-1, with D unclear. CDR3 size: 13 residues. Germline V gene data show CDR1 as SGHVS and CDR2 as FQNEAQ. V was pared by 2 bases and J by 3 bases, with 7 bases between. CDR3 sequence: CASSLLWDTEAFF. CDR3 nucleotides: TGTGCCAGCAGCTTACTATGGGACACTGAAGCTTTCTTT.